The T cell receptor (beta chain) described here comes from a study of cytomegalovirus exposure and HLA in healthy donors. Regarding the study as a whole: Clonal expansion, a later analysis showed, was greater in HLA-associated TCR beta chains than in equally common others. An analysis done earlier found most TCR beta V segments productive about 90% or about 30% of the time. More than 150 TCR beta chains were listed as cytomegalovirus-associated.

Nominally healthy donors were sampled, though unrecorded immune exposures were likely. About this clone itself: No antigen is known for it.

Deletions cut 7 bases from V and 3 bases from J, with 15 bases between. This CDR3 is built from 14 residues. Looked up from germline, CDR1 is MNHNS and CDR2 is SASEGT. PCR used 60 Vbeta primers and 13 Jbeta primers. TCRdb's table, derived via immunoSEQ multiplex PCR, lists solely in-frame clones and lacks some. The data show about 180,000 clones, with 84% seen just once and around 1.2% held by the top ten. The clonotype was recovered from a girl between 2 and 10 years old in good health and CMV-seropositive. The rearrangement uses TRBV6-1 and TRBJ1-1; no clear D gene. Material: PBMCs. CDR3 DNA: TGTGCCAGCATCTCGCTACCCCAGGACACTGAAGCTTTCTTT. Translated: CASISLPQDTEAFF.